A selection of T cell receptor beta chains follows, all from one sample in a study of blood T cell repertoires in COVID-19. TCRdb's copy holds only in-frame clones and misses some; the assay was immunoSEQ multiplex PCR. The repertoire has about 26,000 clones, over 80% of them found once; the top ten carry 2.5% to 3.5%. Sequenced input: peripheral blood. The receptor source for this set is a human donor in a cohort sampled during active COVID-19. Each CDR3 is given with its conserved first and last residue. D genes are given only for firm matches.

j_gene | v_gene | d_gene | CDR3nt | CDR3aa
TRBJ1-1 | TRBV5-1 | NA | TGCGCCAGCAGCTTCCAAGACAGGTTTACGGCCGGCGCTTTCTTT | CASSFQDRFTAGAFF
TRBJ2-7 | TRBV14 | TRBD1 | TGTGCCAGCAGCCGCACAGGGGGCGCTTTGTACGAGCAGTACTTC | CASSRTGGALYEQYF
TRBJ2-3 | TRBV19 | TRBD2 | TGTGCCAGTACCGACTTAGCGGGGGGTACCACAGATACGCAGTATTTT | CASTDLAGGTTDTQYF
TRBJ2-3 | TRBV10-2 | TRBD2 | TGCGCCAGCGGGTCCAGCGGGGGGACAGATACGCAGTATTTT | CASGSSGGTDTQYF
TRBJ2-3 | TRBV5-8 | TRBD1 | TGTGCCAGCAGCTTGGATGGGACAGGGGTCGCCACAGATACGCAGTATTTT | CASSLDGTGVATDTQYF
TRBJ1-5 | TRBV3-1/TRBV3-2 | NA | TGTGCCAGCAGCCATGGACACACCAATCAGCCCCAGCATTTT | CASSHGHTNQPQHF
TRBJ1-2 | TRBV7-9 | TRBD1 | TGTGCCAGCAGCTTTGACAGGGGCGCGCCATTCTTC | CASSFDRGAPFF
TRBJ2-1 | TRBV6-5 | TRBD1 | TGTGCCAGCAGTTACGATAAACAGGGGTTCTACAATGAGCAGTTCTTC | CASSYDKQGFYNEQFF
TRBJ1-5 | TRBV6-1 | NA | TGTGCCAGCAGTGAGGTGGGAGCAAATCAGCCCCAGCATTTT | CASSEVGANQPQHF
TRBJ1-6 | TRBV6-6 | NA | TGTGCCAGCAAGGACTACTCCTATAATTCACCCCTCCACTTT | CASKDYSYNSPLHF